Below, 30 T cell receptor beta chains from the same sample are listed, as sequenced in a study of blood T cell repertoires in COVID-19. Clones were sequenced by immunoSEQ multiplex PCR, and TCRdb holds only the in-frame ones, with some missing. This sample has fewer than 200,000 clones; around 87% occur once, and the top ten carry 2.7%. The specimen sequenced was peripheral blood. The receptors originated from a man in his forties or fifties with active or convalescent COVID-19.

The CDR3 region is CASSYPPRGMPLTGELFF. CDR3 coding DNA: TGTGCCAGCAGTTACCCCCCACGGGGGATGCCCCTCACCGGGGAGCTGTTTTTT. The chain carries TRBV6-2 or TRBV6-3 and TRBJ2-2; possibly TRBD2 for D (6 bases). This CDR3 is 18 amino acids long. Germline V lookup: CDR1 MNHEY, CDR2 SVGEGT. V gave up 2 bases and J gave up 4 bases, with 20 bases separating them.

The chain carries TRBV5-1 and TRBJ2-3; no definite D call. The CDR3 spans 16 residues. Germline V gives CDR1 SGHRS, CDR2 YFSETQ. The V gene lost 0 bases and the J gene lost 1 base, with 12 bases spanning the gap. CDR3 coding DNA: TGCGCCAGCAGCTTGGCCCTAGAGACCGGCACAGATACGCAGTATTTT. As protein: CASSLALETGTDTQYF.

V usage is TRBV4-3 and J usage is TRBJ2-7, with a weak D call TRBD1 (5 bases). Between the trimmed V and J ends, which lost 3 bases and 6 bases, there was a span of 15 bases. Germline-derived CDR1 and CDR2 are LGHNA and YSLEER. This CDR3 region has 14 residues. The CDR3: CASSQRQGSGEQYF. The CDR3 DNA follows: TGCGCCAGCAGCCAGCGCCAGGGATCCGGCGAGCAGTACTTC.

This clone was observed a single time. The chain recombines TRBV5-4 with TRBJ1-2; D unresolved. Germline values: CDR1 SGHNT, CDR2 YYREEE (reference sequence). The length of the CDR3 is 12 residues. The V end was cut by 4 bases, the J end by 6 bases, with 10 bases between. This CDR3 reads CASSRDTNGYTF. The CDR3 nucleotides read TGTGCCAGCAGCCGCGACACGAATGGCTACACCTTC.

This clone was counted a single time. The chain is built from TRBV7-6 and TRBJ2-3, with a tentative D call TRBD2 (6 bases). Between the trimmed V and J ends, which lost 5 bases and 4 bases, there was a span of 13 bases. From germline, CDR1 is SGHVS and CDR2 FNYEAQ. CDR3 length: 14 residues. The CDR3 reads CASSAALASDTQYF. The CDR3 bases are TGTGCCAGCAGCGCCGCACTAGCATCAGATACGCAGTATTTT. The whole variable domain, filled in from reference TRBV7-6 and TRBJ2-3, reads GAGVSQSPRYKVTKRGQDVALRCDPISGHVSLYWYRQALGQGPEFLTYFNYEAQQDKSGLPNDRFSAERPEGSISTLTIQRTEQRDSAMYRCASSAALASDTQYFGPGTRLTVL.

V gene TRBV28 combines with J gene TRBJ2-1; D is unclear. The CDR3 sequence is 13 residues long. The germline V and J ends were trimmed by 2 bases and 7 bases, with 9 bases remaining between them. Germline V gene data show CDR1 as MDHEN and CDR2 as SYDVKM. CDR3 region: CASSLSSQNEQFF. The CDR3 DNA reads TGTGCCAGCAGTTTAAGTAGCCAGAATGAGCAGTTCTTC.

J is TRBJ1-1 and V is TRBV4-2; 7 bases match TRBD1. The junction had 6 bases not matched to a gene; V was cut back by 5 bases and J by 0 bases. The CDR3 sequence is 15 residues long. From germline, CDR1 is LGHNA and CDR2 YNFKEQ. The CDR3 sequence: CASSYTGTVNTEAFF. In nucleotides, the CDR3 is TGTGCCAGCAGCTATACCGGGACAGTGAACACTGAAGCTTTCTTT.

CDR3 amino acids: CARGQGGEEQFF. The CDR3 coding sequence is TGTGCCAGGGGACAGGGGGGTGAAGAGCAGTTCTTC. The V and J genes are TRBV7-9 and TRBJ2-1, with 11 positions matching TRBD1. This CDR3 contains 12 residues. The trim removed 9 bases at V and 10 bases at J, leaving 5 bases unmatched. Germline CDR1 SEHNR, CDR2 FQNEAQ (reference sequence).

The CDR3 DNA sequence: TGTGCCAGCAATCAAGCTAGCGGGAACACCGGGGAGCTGTTTTTT. The encoded protein is CASNQASGNTGELFF. This chain uses TRBV4-2 with TRBJ2-2, with 7 bases identical to TRBD2. V dropped 7 bases and J dropped 1; count of bases not matched to a gene: 6. The germline CDR1 and CDR2 sequences are LGHNA and YNFKEQ. The CDR3 has 15 amino acids.

The chain uses TRBV6-2 or TRBV6-3 and TRBJ1-5; D is unclear. This CDR3 is built from 16 residues. V was clipped by 0 bases and J by 1 base, with 10 bases between them. Germline CDR1 MNHEY, CDR2 SVGEGT. CDR3 bases: TGTGCCAGCAGTTACTCGTATCGGTGGAGCAATCAGCCCCAGCATTTT. Protein: CASSYSYRWSNQPQHF.

This chain links TRBV12-5 with TRBJ1-4, with 7 bases fitting TRBD1. CDR1 LGHNT and CDR2 FRNRAP come from the germline V gene. This CDR3 has 14 amino acids. The ends lost 6 bases at V and 5 bases at J; junction bases unmatched: 6. The CDR3 protein is CASGTGTVNEKLFF. Written as DNA, the CDR3 is TGTGCTAGTGGCACCGGGACAGTGAATGAAAAACTGTTTTTT.

V usage is TRBV28 and J usage is TRBJ2-6, with TRBD1 matching 7 bases. This CDR3 has 15 amino acids. Germline CDR1 is MDHEN and CDR2 is SYDVKM. Losses at the gene ends were 7 bases for V and 3 bases for J; bases not matched to a gene: 6. CDR3 sequence reads: CASKRGGGGANVLTF. CDR3 DNA sequence: TGTGCCAGCAAACGAGGGGGCGGTGGGGCCAACGTCCTGACTTTC.

This clone was observed many times. The chain has TRBV18 and TRBJ2-5, with TRBD1 identical over 9 bases. V dropped 6 bases and J dropped 5; count of bases not matched to a gene: 4. Germline assignment: CDR1 KGHSH and CDR2 LQKENI. CDR3 size: 13 residues. The CDR3: CASSVQGAETQYF. Written as DNA, the CDR3 is TGTGCCAGCTCCGTACAGGGGGCGGAGACCCAGTACTTC.

V gene TRBV3-1 (or the pseudogene TRBV3-2) combines with J gene TRBJ2-7; maybe TRBD2 (5 bases). V lost 2 bases to trimming and J lost 1 base, with 9 bases between them. CDR1 is LGHDT and CDR2 is YNNKEL in the germline V gene (reference sequence). The CDR3 length is 14 residues. The CDR3 DNA follows: TGTGCCAGCAGCCAATCGGAGGCTTCCTACGAGCAGTACTTC. Protein sequence: CASSQSEASYEQYF.

The gene calls are TRBV6-6 and TRBJ1-5, with 9 bases lining up with TRBD1. CDR1 and CDR2 (germline): MNHNY, SVGAGI (reference sequence). J was trimmed by 4 bases and V by 4 bases; bases with no gene match: 5. This CDR3 contains 15 residues. The CDR3 loop is CASSWDREGNQPQHF. Here the CDR3 DNA reads TGTGCCAGCAGTTGGGACAGGGAAGGAAATCAGCCCCAGCATTTT.

This clone was seen only a few times. This chain uses TRBV10-1 with TRBJ2-7; no reliable D call. Between the trimmed V and J ends, which lost 0 bases and 4 bases, there was a span of 4 bases. The CDR3 has 12 residues. The V gene's germline CDR1 is WNHNN and CDR2 SYGVQD (reference sequence). CDR3 in DNA: TGCGCCAGCAGTGAGTCTACATACGAGCAGTACTTC. It codes for CASSESTYEQYF.

The V gene is TRBV6-6, the J gene TRBJ1-6; TRBD1 aligns across 7 bases. CDR1 is MNHNY, CDR2 SVGAGI, per germline (reference sequence). V shed 5 bases and J 10 bases; nucleotides not matched to a gene: 8. This CDR3 has 14 residues. The CDR3 loop is CASSIGGQMSPLHF. CDR3 coding DNA: TGTGCCAGCAGTATAGGGGGACAGATGTCACCCCTCCACTTT.

CDR3 nucleotide sequence: TGTGCCAGCAGCTACAGGGGACCGGGGGATACCCAGTACTTC. It codes for CASSYRGPGDTQYF. The chain combines TRBV7-9 with TRBJ2-5, with D tentatively TRBD1 (7 bases). Trimming cost V 4 bases and J 8 bases, with 17 bases left between them. From germline, CDR1 is SEHNR and CDR2 FQNEAQ (reference sequence). This CDR3 comprises 14 residues. Variable domain in full (rest from reference TRBV7-9 and TRBJ2-5): DTGVSQNPRHKITKRGQNVTFRCDPISEHNRLYWYRQTLGQGPEFLTYFQNEAQLEKSRLLSDRFSAERPKGSFSTLEIQRTEQGDSAMYLCASSYRGPGDTQYFGPGTRLLVL.

J is TRBJ1-2 and V is TRBV7-2; no firm D call. V shed 1 base and J shed 8 bases, with 11 bases lying between them. Germline CDR1 SGHTA, CDR2 FQGNSA. The CDR3 extends over 13 amino acids. CDR3 DNA: TGTGCCAGCAGCTTAGTAGGTTTGGGCGGCTACACCTTC. It is translated as CASSLVGLGGYTF.

This chain joins TRBV25-1 and TRBJ2-5, with 7 bases identical to TRBD2. Germline CDR1 and CDR2: MGHDK and SYGVNS. The CDR3 runs to 14 residues. V dropped 4 bases and J dropped 4; count of bases not matched to a gene: 6. CDR3 loop: CASSVPGGVETQYF. CDR3 coding DNA: TGTGCCAGCAGTGTGCCTGGGGGGGTAGAGACCCAGTACTTC. Supplemented by reference TRBV25-1 and TRBJ2-5, the full variable domain reads EADIYQTPRYLVIGTGKKITLECSQTMGHDKMYWYQQDPGMELHLIHYSYGVNSTEKGDLSSESTVSRIRTEHFPLTLESARPSHTSQYLCASSVPGGVETQYFGPGTRLLVL.

The genes are TRBV5-5 and TRBJ2-1, with TRBD2 matching over 7 bases. Trimming took 4 bases from V and 7 from J; bases not matched to a gene: 11. Germline V CDR1 and CDR2: SGHKS, YYEKEE (reference sequence). The CDR3 spans 15 residues. The CDR3 protein is CASSPLGGGRNEQFF. The CDR3 DNA is TGTGCCAGCAGCCCATTAGGCGGGGGACGGAATGAGCAGTTCTTC.

This chain uses TRBV11-2 with TRBJ2-4; 9 bases fit TRBD1. Losses at the gene ends were 1 base for V and 0 bases for J; bases not matched to a gene: 1. Germline CDR1 and CDR2: SGHAT and FQNNGV. The CDR3 spans 16 residues. The CDR3 protein is CASSLVGQGAKNIQYF. CDR3 DNA: TGTGCCAGCAGCTTAGTGGGACAGGGAGCCAAAAACATTCAGTACTTC.

CDR3 in DNA: TGCGCCAGCAGCCAAGCCGGGCCCAGATCTAGCGGGGGTCGGCATGAGCAGTACTTC. Its protein is CASSQAGPRSSGGRHEQYF. The V gene is TRBV4-3, the J gene TRBJ2-7; 10 nucleotides line up with TRBD2. CDR3 length equals 19 residues. In germline, CDR1 is LGHNA, CDR2 YSLEER. The V segment lost 1 base and the J segment 7 bases; nucleotides outside the gene matches: 19.

Here the CDR3 DNA reads TGCAGCGTCCCGGGTCGCTATAACTATGGCTACACCTTC. Protein: CSVPGRYNYGYTF. This chain uses TRBV29-1 with TRBJ1-2; D not certain. Germline assignment: CDR1 SQVTM and CDR2 ANQGSEA. V lost 6 bases, J lost 1 base, and 12 bases lay in between. This CDR3 spans 13 amino acids. Together with reference TRBV29-1 and TRBJ1-2, the CDR3 gives the full variable domain: SAVISQKPSRDICQRGTSLTIQCQVDSQVTMMFWYRQQPGQSLTLIATANQGSEATYESGFVIDKFPISRPNLTFSTLTVSNMSPEDSSIYLCSVPGRYNYGYTFGSGTRLTVV.

The chain is built from TRBV7-2 and TRBJ2-6; D call uncertain. The CDR3 spans 15 residues. CDR1 and CDR2 (germline): SGHTA, FQGNSA. V was cut by 5 bases and J by 5 bases, with 13 bases left in between. The CDR3 DNA reads TGTGCCAGCAGCATCCGACTTCCACGGGCCAACGTCCTGACTTTC. Its translation: CASSIRLPRANVLTF. The full variable domain, with the rest looked up from reference TRBV7-2 and TRBJ2-6, is GAGVSQSPSNKVTEKGKDVELRCDPISGHTALYWYRQSLGQGLEFLIYFQGNSAPDKSGLPSDRFSAERTGGSVSTLTIQRTQQEDSAVYLCASSIRLPRANVLTFGAGSRLTVL.

The V call is TRBV13, the J call TRBJ1-6; TRBD1 matches at 7 bases. J gave up 2 bases and V 4 bases, and 11 bases lay outside the gene matches. Germline loops: CDR1 PRHDT, CDR2 FYEKMQ (reference sequence). The CDR3 length is 18 residues. The CDR3: CASSSSRDSRAYNSPLHF. In DNA, the CDR3 is TGTGCCAGCAGCTCTTCAAGGGACAGCCGGGCCTATAATTCACCCCTCCACTTT.

CDR3 nucleotide sequence: TGTGCCAGCAGCGGACTGACTTTCTTCCGTAGGGAGCAGTACTTC. Its protein is CASSGLTFFRREQYF. V gene TRBV3-1 (or the pseudogene TRBV3-2) combines with J gene TRBJ2-7, with TRBD2 as a possible D gene (5 bases). This CDR3 contains 15 residues. Germline assignment: CDR1 LGHDT and CDR2 YNNKEL (reference sequence). The ends were cut back, 5 bases at V and 7 bases at J, with 21 bases in the middle.

The rearrangement uses TRBV7-2 and TRBJ2-3; 8 nucleotides line up with TRBD2. V lost 4 bases, J lost 7 bases, and 13 bases stayed unmatched. The CDR3 has 16 amino acids. Germline V CDR1 and CDR2: SGHTA, FQGNSA. CDR3 protein: CASSSIDGGAHHTQYF. As DNA, the CDR3 is TGTGCCAGCAGCTCAATTGACGGGGGGGCCCACCATACGCAGTATTTT. Full variable domain (rest looked up from reference TRBV7-2 and TRBJ2-3): GAGVSQSPSNKVTEKGKDVELRCDPISGHTALYWYRQSLGQGLEFLIYFQGNSAPDKSGLPSDRFSAERTGGSVSTLTIQRTQQEDSAVYLCASSSIDGGAHHTQYFGPGTRLTVL.

This chain joins TRBV7-3 and TRBJ2-1, with 7 bases identical to TRBD1. CDR3 length: 16 amino acids. In germline, CDR1 is SGHTA, CDR2 FQGTGA. V lost 5 bases to trimming and J lost 5 bases; unmatched junction nucleotides: 12. Written as DNA, the CDR3 is TGTGCCAGCAGCCCCCTCCCCGGGACAGTTAACAATGAGCAGTTCTTC. Amino acids: CASSPLPGTVNNEQFF.

V is TRBV7-8 and J is TRBJ1-2; the D is unclear. This CDR3 contains 14 residues. Trimming shortened V by 4 bases and J by 8 bases, and 17 bases separated the two germline ends. In germline, CDR1 is SGHVS, CDR2 FQNEAQ. The CDR3 loop reads CASSWSVRALGYTF. The CDR3 nucleotides are TGTGCCAGCAGCTGGAGCGTGAGGGCTCTCGGCTACACCTTC. Combining the CDR3 with reference TRBV7-8 and TRBJ1-2 gives the whole variable domain GAGVSQSPRYKVAKRGQDVALRCDPISGHVSLFWYQQALGQGPEFLTYFQNEAQLDKSGLPSDRFFAERPEGSVSTLKIQRTQQEDSAVYLCASSWSVRALGYTFGSGTRLTVV.